Sequencing of this TCR beta chain was carried out in a study of blood T cell repertoires in COVID-19. Produced via immunoSEQ multiplex PCR; TCRdb's table is partial and in-frame only. Here the sample spans fewer than 250,000 clones, around 80% being singletons. The source material was peripheral blood. The clonotype comes from a woman between 50 and 59 years old with acute or convalescent COVID-19.

The CDR3 DNA reads as TGTGCCAGCTGCCCGGGACTACCGGCCTCGGGTGAGCAGTTCTTC. Amino acids: CASCPGLPASGEQFF. The J gene is TRBJ2-1, the V gene TRBV27; 7 bases align to TRBD2. Germline trimming cut 8 bases from V and 9 bases from J; bases unmatched to any gene: 16. Germline V gene sequence: CDR1 MNHEY, CDR2 SMNVEV (reference sequence). This CDR3 is built from 15 residues.